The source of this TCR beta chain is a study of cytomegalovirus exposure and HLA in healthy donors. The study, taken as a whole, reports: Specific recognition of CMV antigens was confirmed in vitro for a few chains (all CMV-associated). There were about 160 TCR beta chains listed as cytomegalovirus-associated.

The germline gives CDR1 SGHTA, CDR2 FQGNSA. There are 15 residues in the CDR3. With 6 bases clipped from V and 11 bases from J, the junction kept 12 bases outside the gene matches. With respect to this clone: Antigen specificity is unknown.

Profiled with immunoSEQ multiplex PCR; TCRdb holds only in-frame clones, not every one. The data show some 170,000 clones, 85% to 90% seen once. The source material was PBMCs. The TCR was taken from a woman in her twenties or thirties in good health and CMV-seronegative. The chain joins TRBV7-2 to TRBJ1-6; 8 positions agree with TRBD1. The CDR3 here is CASSRKTGELTPLHF. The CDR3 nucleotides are TGTGCCAGCAGTCGAAAGACAGGGGAGTTGACACCCCTCCACTTT.